This is a list of T cell receptor beta chains from one sample in a study of T cell changes during pregnancy in multiple sclerosis. Method: immunoSEQ multiplex PCR; TCRdb's copy keeps in-frame clones and lacks some. The table includes approximately 48,000 clones, about 90% detected once. This material consisted of CD4+ T cells from peripheral blood mononuclear cells, taken after pregnancy. These receptors all stem from a female donor with multiple sclerosis, enrolled in a pregnancy study. Both conserved end residues are part of each CDR3. D genes are given only for firm matches. A row's size may be missing; if present it is once, few, many or a size class.

TGTGCCAGTAGTTCCCAGGGGGAAAGCTACGAGCAGTACTTC	CASSSQGESYEQYF	TRBD1	-	TRBV19	TRBJ2-7
TGCGCCAGCAGCCAAGATCGTGGGGGACACAACTCCTACGAGCAGTACTTC	CASSQDRGGHNSYEQYF	-	-	TRBV4-1	TRBJ2-7
TGTGCCAGCAGCAAACTAGCGGGAGGCTACGAGCAGTACTTC	CASSKLAGGYEQYF	TRBD2	-	TRBV6-5	TRBJ2-7
TGCGCCAGCAGCCCGGGGACATCAACTAATGAAAAACTGTTTTTT	CASSPGTSTNEKLFF	-	-	TRBV5-1	TRBJ1-4
TGTGCCAGCAGCTTAGTATTCGGGACTCTCGACTACGAGCAGTACTTC	CASSLVFGTLDYEQYF	-	-	TRBV7-9	TRBJ2-7
TGTGCCAGCAGCTCTAGGGGTCTAAGGGAGACCCAGTACTTC	CASSSRGLRETQYF	-	-	TRBV7-7	TRBJ2-5
TGTGCCAGCAGCCCCAGGGCGAACACCATATATTTT	CASSPRANTIYF	-	once	TRBV7-2	TRBJ1-3
TGTGCCAGCCCCACTCCACCGGGACAGGGGGCAGAGACCCAGTACTTC	CASPTPPGQGAETQYF	TRBD1	-	TRBV5-8	TRBJ2-5
TGTGCCAGCAGTGCACCGGGACAGAGAGATGGCTACACCTTC	CASSAPGQRDGYTF	TRBD1	-	TRBV6-1	TRBJ1-2
TGTGCCAGCAGCTTACCCAGGGACACCGGGGAGCTGTTTTTT	CASSLPRDTGELFF	-	once	TRBV7-9	TRBJ2-2
TGCGCCAGCAGTCCCAAGGCGGGAGACTACGAGCAGTACTTC	CASSPKAGDYEQYF	TRBD2	-	TRBV10-2	TRBJ2-7
TGTGCCAGTAGCTACGACAGGGGGGCTCAGCCCCAGCATTTT	CASSYDRGAQPQHF	TRBD1	-	TRBV19	TRBJ1-5
TGCGCCAGCAGTGAGTCGCCCCTATCCAGGGGATTTCAACCCGCACCCTTAGATGAGCAGTTCTTC	CASSESPLSRGFQPAPLDEQFF	-	-	TRBV10-2	TRBJ2-1
TGTGCCAGCAGTGGAAAAACCTCGAGGGAGACCCAGTACTTC	CASSGKTSRETQYF	-	-	TRBV6-1	TRBJ2-5
TGCGCCAGCAGCTTGGGAGGGAGCGGAACCTACGAGCAGTACTTC	CASSLGGSGTYEQYF	-	-	TRBV5-1	TRBJ2-7
TGTGCCAGCAGCTTGAATCGGGGGTACTATGGCTACACCTTC	CASSLNRGYYGYTF	-	once	TRBV7-9	TRBJ1-2
TGTGCCAGCAGCCAAGATCTCGGTACTCGTTCTGAGTACGAGCAGTACTTC	CASSQDLGTRSEYEQYF	-	-	TRBV4-2	TRBJ2-7
TGTGCCAGCAGTTTTCCGGGACAGGGGAGTGAAAAACTGTTTTTT	CASSFPGQGSEKLFF	TRBD1	-	TRBV7-2	TRBJ1-4
TGTGCCAGCAGCCGAGAGACAGTCATGAACACTGAAGCTTTCTTT	CASSRETVMNTEAFF	-	-	TRBV7-8	TRBJ1-1
TGTGCCAGCAGCCCCCAGGGGGCAAAGCCCCAGCATTTT	CASSPQGAKPQHF	TRBD1	-	TRBV9	TRBJ1-5
TGTGCCAGCAGCCCCGGGACTAGCGGGAGGAACGAGCAGTACTTC	CASSPGTSGRNEQYF	TRBD2	-	TRBV7-7	TRBJ2-7
TGCGCCAGCAGCTTCCCGGGACTAGGTATCTCCTACGAGCAGTACTTC	CASSFPGLGISYEQYF	TRBD2	-	TRBV5-1	TRBJ2-7
TGCGCCAGCAGCTTGAAACCCCCCGGGACAGGGGATAATTCACCCCTCCACTTT	CASSLKPPGTGDNSPLHF	TRBD1	-	TRBV5-1	TRBJ1-6
TGTGCCTGGACGTATACAACTAATGAAAAACTGTTTTTT	CAWTYTTNEKLFF	-	-	TRBV30	TRBJ1-4
TGTGCCAGCAGCCTCGGGAGGGTCACAGATACGCAGTATTTT	CASSLGRVTDTQYF	TRBD2	-	TRBV6-5	TRBJ2-3
TGCGCCAGCAGCTTCCGGGAACCCGGGGAGCTGTTTTTT	CASSFREPGELFF	-	-	TRBV5-1	TRBJ2-2
TGCGCCAGCAGGAGCCTAGCGGGAGCCTCCTACAATGAGCAGTTCTTC	CASRSLAGASYNEQFF	TRBD2	-	TRBV10-2	TRBJ2-1
TGTGCCAGCAGCTCCGGTTCGGTTAATTCACCCCTCCACTTT	CASSSGSVNSPLHF	-	-	TRBV7-2	TRBJ1-6
TGTGCCAGCAGTTTAGGAGGGAGGGAAGAGACCCAGTACTTC	CASSLGGREETQYF	TRBD2	-	TRBV28	TRBJ2-5
TGTGCCAGCAGCGTAGACGGCGGTAGCACAGATACGCAGTATTTT	CASSVDGGSTDTQYF	-	-	TRBV9	TRBJ2-3
TGTGCCAGCAGCTTAGTCGCACTAGCGGGAGGGCCCACCGGGGAGCTGTTTTTT	CASSLVALAGGPTGELFF	TRBD2	-	TRBV7-6	TRBJ2-2
TGTGCCAGCAGCGTAGCCCAGCGGGTCTCCTACGAGCAGTACTTC	CASSVAQRVSYEQYF	-	-	TRBV11-2	TRBJ2-7
TGTGCCAGCAGTGACCGTAGCGGGAGGGCCGACCGCTTCCGAGAGACCCAGTACTTC	CASSDRSGRADRFRETQYF	TRBD2	-	TRBV2	TRBJ2-5
TGCGCCAGCAGCTTACAGGTCTCTGGAAACACCATATATTTT	CASSLQVSGNTIYF	-	-	TRBV5-1	TRBJ1-3
TGTGCCAGCAGTTTATCCCAGGGATCGGGCACCGGGGAGCTGTTTTTT	CASSLSQGSGTGELFF	-	-	TRBV28	TRBJ2-2
TGTGCCAGCAGTTCCAGGGGGCGCCCGAGAACTGAAGCTTTCTTT	CASSSRGRPRTEAFF	TRBD1	once	TRBV28	TRBJ1-1
TGCGCCAGCAGCCCGGAAGGACAGGGCTGGGGTGGCTACACCTTC	CASSPEGQGWGGYTF	TRBD1	-	TRBV5-1	TRBJ1-2
TGTGCCTGGGAGCTAGGAAACACCATATATTTT	CAWELGNTIYF	-	-	TRBV30	TRBJ1-3
TGTGCCACCAGCAGCGGGGACTTAAAAGAGACCCAGTACTTC	CATSSGDLKETQYF	-	once	TRBV15	TRBJ2-5
TGTGCCAGCAGTAGACAGGGTGAAACGGGAAAACTGTTTTTT	CASSRQGETGKLFF	TRBD1	once	TRBV6-1	TRBJ1-4
TGCAGCGTTGAAGATCGGGGGACAGCCCTCTATGGCTACACCTTC	CSVEDRGTALYGYTF	TRBD1	-	TRBV29-1	TRBJ1-2
TGTGCCAGCAGCCTGGGCGAGACTGCCTATTACGAGCAGTACTTC	CASSLGETAYYEQYF	-	-	TRBV5-4	TRBJ2-7
TGCGCCAGCAGCCCCAGGACAGGGGACACTGGGGCCAACGTCCTGACTTTC	CASSPRTGDTGANVLTF	TRBD1	-	TRBV5-1	TRBJ2-6
TGTGCCAGCAGTTTATTGCGGCGGGGAGCCTACGAGCAGTACTTC	CASSLLRRGAYEQYF	-	-	TRBV28	TRBJ2-7
TGTGCCAGTAGTTTGACCGGGACAGGGGATTACGAGCAGTACTTC	CASSLTGTGDYEQYF	TRBD1	-	TRBV19	TRBJ2-7
TGTGCCAGTAGTATCTACTCATGGCGGGGGGTCACCGGGGAGCTGTTTTTT	CASSIYSWRGVTGELFF	TRBD2	-	TRBV19	TRBJ2-2
TGTGCCAGCAGCTTGGTAGCGGGAGGGGGCTCCTACGAGCAGTACTTC	CASSLVAGGGSYEQYF	TRBD2	-	TRBV5-4	TRBJ2-7
TGTGCCAGTAGTCCGAGGGGGCAGCCAAATCAGCCCCAGCATTTT	CASSPRGQPNQPQHF	TRBD1	-	TRBV19	TRBJ1-5
TGTGCCAGCAGTAGGGAGGGGGTGTCCACTGAAGCTTTCTTT	CASSREGVSTEAFF	-	-	TRBV6-6	TRBJ1-1
TGCGCCAGCAGCCAAGATATGCAGGGTGGGGAAAAACTGTTTTTT	CASSQDMQGGEKLFF	-	-	TRBV4-1	TRBJ1-4